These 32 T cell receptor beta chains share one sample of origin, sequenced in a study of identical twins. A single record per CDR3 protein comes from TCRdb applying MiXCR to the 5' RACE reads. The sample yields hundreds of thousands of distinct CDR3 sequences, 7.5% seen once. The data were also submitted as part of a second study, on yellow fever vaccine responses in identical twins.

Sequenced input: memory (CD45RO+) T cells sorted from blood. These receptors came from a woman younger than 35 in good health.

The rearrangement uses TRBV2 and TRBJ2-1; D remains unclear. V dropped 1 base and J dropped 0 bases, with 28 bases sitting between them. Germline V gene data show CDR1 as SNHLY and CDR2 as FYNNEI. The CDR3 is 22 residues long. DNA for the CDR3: TGTGCCAGCAGTGAAGATCACCTAGTGCGTGGCCCGACCATCCGCTCCTACAATGAGCAGTTCTTC. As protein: CASSEDHLVRGPTIRSYNEQFF. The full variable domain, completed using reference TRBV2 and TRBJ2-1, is EPEVTQTPSHQVTQMGQEVILRCVPISNHLYFYWYRQILGQKVEFLVSFYNNEISEKSEIFDDQFSVERPDGSNFTLKIRSTKLEDSAMYFCASSEDHLVRGPTIRSYNEQFFGPGTRLTVL.

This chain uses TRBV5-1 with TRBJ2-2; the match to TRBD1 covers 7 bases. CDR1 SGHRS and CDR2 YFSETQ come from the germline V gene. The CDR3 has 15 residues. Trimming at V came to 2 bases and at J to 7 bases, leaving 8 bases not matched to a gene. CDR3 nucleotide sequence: TGCGCCAGCAGCTTCCGAGACAGGGCGGACGGGGAGCTGTTTTTT. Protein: CASSFRDRADGELFF.

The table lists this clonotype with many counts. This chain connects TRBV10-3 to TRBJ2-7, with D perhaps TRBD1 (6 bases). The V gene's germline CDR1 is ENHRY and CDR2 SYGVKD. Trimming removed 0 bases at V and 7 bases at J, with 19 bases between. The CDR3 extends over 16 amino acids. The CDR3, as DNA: TGTGCCATCAGTGAGTCAAGGGACGGACAGACGGGGGAGCAGTACTTC. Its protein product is CAISESRDGQTGEQYF.

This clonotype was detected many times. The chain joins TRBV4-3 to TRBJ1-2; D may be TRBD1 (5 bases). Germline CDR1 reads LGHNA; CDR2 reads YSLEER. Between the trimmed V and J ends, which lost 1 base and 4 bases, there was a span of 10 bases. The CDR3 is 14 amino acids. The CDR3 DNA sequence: TGCGCCAGCAGCCAAGCCATGGGGGGCTATGGCTACACCTTC. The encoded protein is CASSQAMGGYGYTF.

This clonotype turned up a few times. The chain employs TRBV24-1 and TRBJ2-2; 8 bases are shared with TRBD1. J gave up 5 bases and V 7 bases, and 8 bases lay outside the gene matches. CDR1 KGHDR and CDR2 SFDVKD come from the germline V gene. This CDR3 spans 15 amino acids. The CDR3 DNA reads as TGTGCCACCAGAGCCGGGACAGGTCGGACCGGGGAGCTGTTTTTT. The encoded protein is CATRAGTGRTGELFF.

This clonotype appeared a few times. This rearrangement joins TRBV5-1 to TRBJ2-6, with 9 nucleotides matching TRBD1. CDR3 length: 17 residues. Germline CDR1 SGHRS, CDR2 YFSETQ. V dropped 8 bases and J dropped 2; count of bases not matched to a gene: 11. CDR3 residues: CASHLGTGKAGANVLTF. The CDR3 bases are TGCGCCAGTCACCTGGGGACAGGGAAAGCTGGGGCCAACGTCCTGACTTTC.

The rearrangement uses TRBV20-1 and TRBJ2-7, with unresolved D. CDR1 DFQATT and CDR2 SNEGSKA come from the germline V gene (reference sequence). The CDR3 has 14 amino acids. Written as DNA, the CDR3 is TGCACCGCGAGTGGAACTACGAGCTCCTACGAGCAGTACTTC. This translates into CTASGTTSSYEQYF.

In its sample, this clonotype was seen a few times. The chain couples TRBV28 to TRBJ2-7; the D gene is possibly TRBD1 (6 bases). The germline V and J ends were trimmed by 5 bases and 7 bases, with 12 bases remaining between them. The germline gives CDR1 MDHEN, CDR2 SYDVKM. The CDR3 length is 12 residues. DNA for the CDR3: TGTGCCAGCAGTCTAACAGGGTGGGAGCAGTACTTC. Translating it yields CASSLTGWEQYF.

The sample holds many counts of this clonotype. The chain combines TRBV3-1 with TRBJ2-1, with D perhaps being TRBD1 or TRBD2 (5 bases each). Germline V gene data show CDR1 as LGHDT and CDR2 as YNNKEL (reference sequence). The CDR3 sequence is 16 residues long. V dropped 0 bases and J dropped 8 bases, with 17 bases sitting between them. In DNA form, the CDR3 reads TGTGCCAGCAGCCAAGATCGAACGGGGACCTTCGATGAGCAGTTCTTC. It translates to CASSQDRTGTFDEQFF.

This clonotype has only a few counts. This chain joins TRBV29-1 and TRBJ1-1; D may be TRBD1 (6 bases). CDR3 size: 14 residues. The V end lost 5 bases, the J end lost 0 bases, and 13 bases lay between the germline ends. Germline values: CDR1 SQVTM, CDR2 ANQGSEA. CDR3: CSVKKGGVNTEAFF. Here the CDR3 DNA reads TGCAGCGTTAAAAAAGGGGGGGTGAACACTGAAGCTTTCTTT.

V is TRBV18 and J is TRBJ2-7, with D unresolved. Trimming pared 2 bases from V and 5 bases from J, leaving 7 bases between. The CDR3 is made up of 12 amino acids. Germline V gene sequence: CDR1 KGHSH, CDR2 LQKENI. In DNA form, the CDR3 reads TGTGCCAGCTCACCAAACAGAAACGAGCAGTACTTC. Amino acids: CASSPNRNEQYF.

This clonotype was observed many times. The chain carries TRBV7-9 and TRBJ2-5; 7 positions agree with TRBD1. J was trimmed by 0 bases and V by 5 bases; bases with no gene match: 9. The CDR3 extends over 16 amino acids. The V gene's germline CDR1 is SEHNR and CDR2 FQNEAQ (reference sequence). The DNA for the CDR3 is TGTGCCAGCAGCCTCCCCGACAGGGCATACCAAGAGACCCAGTACTTC. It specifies CASSLPDRAYQETQYF.

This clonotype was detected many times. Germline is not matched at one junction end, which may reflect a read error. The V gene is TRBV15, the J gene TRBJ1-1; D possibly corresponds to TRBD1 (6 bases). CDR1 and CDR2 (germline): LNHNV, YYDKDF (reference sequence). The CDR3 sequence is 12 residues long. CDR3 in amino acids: CATSRDTGSQIF. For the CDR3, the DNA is TGTGCCACCAGCAGAGATACAGGGAGCCAGATCTTT.

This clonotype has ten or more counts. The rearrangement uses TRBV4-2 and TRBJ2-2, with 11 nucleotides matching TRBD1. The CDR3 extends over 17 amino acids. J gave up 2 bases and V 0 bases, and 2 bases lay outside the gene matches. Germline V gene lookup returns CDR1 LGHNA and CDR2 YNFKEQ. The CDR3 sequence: CASSQEGTGGNTGELFF. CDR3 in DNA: TGTGCCAGCAGCCAAGAGGGGACAGGGGGTAACACCGGGGAGCTGTTTTTT.

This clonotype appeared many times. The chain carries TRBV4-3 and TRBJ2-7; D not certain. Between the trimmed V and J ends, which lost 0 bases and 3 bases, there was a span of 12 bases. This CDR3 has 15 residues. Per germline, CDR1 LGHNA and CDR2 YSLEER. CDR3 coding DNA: TGCGCCAGCAGCCAAGATATGGGGTTGGGCTACGAGCAGTACTTC. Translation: CASSQDMGLGYEQYF.

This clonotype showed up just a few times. The CDR3 coding sequence is TGCGCCAGCCGACTGGAACAGGGAGCCGGGGAGCTGTTTTTT. Amino acid sequence: CASRLEQGAGELFF. The chain uses TRBV5-1 and TRBJ2-2; possible D gene TRBD1, 6 bases. CDR1 is SGHRS, CDR2 YFSETQ, per germline. The germline V and J ends were trimmed by 7 bases and 6 bases, with 16 bases remaining between them. The CDR3 runs to 14 residues.

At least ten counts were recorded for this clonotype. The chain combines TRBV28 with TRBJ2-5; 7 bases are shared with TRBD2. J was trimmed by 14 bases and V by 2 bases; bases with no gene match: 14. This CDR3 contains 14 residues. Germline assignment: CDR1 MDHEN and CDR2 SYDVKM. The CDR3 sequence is CASSLGAGRLADYF. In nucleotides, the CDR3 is TGTGCCAGCAGTTTAGGGGCTGGTCGGCTAGCGGATTACTTC.

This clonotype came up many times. The CDR3 loop reads CASSLSTSSNTGELFF. The CDR3 DNA sequence: TGCGCCAGCAGCCTATCGACATCATCGAACACCGGGGAGCTGTTTTTT. The rearrangement uses TRBV5-1 and TRBJ2-2; D call uncertain. Trimming pared 4 bases from V and 0 bases from J, leaving 13 bases between. This CDR3 spans 16 amino acids. Germline lookup yields CDR1 SGHRS and CDR2 YFSETQ.

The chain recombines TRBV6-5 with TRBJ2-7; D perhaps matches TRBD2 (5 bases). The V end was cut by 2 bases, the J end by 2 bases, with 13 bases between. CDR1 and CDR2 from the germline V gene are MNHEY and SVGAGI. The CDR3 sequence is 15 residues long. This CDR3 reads CASSYKADRTYEQYF. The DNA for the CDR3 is TGTGCCAGCAGTTACAAAGCGGACCGAACCTACGAGCAGTACTTC.

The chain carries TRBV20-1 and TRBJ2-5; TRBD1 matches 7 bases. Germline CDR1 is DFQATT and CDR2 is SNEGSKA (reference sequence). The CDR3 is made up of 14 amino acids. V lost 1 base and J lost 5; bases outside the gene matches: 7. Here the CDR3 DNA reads TGCAGTGCTAGAGTGCCAGGGGGTTATGAGACCCAGTACTTC. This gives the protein CSARVPGGYETQYF.

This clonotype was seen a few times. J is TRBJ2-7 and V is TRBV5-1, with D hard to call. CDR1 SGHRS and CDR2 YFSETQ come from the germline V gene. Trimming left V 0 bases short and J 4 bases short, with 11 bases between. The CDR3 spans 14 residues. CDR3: CASSLAMDGYEQYF. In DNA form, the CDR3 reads TGCGCCAGCAGCTTGGCGATGGACGGATACGAGCAGTACTTC.

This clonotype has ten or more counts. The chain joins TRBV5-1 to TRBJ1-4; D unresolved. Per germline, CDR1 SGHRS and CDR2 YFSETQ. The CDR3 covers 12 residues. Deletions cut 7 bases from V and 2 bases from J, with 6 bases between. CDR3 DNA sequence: TGCGCCAGCGGCCAGACTAATGAAAAACTGTTTTTT. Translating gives CASGQTNEKLFF.

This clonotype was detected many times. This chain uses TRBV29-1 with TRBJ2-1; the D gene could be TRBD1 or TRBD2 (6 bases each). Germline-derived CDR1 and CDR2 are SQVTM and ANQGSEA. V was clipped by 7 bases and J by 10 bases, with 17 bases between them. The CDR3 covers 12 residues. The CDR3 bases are TGCAGCGGGGGGGCAAGTCAATGGGAGCAGTTCTTC. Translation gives CSGGASQWEQFF.

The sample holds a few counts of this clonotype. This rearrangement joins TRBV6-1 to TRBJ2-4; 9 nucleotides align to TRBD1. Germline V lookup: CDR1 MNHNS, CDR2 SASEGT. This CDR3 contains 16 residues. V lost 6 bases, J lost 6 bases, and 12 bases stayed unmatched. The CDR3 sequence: CASSSTTGGWGNIQYF. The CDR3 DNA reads TGTGCCAGCAGCAGCACTACAGGGGGCTGGGGAAACATTCAGTACTTC.

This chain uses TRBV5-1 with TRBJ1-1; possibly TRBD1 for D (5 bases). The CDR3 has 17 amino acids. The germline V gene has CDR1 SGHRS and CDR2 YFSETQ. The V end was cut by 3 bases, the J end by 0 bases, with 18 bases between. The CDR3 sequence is CASSWQGFGNMNTEAFF. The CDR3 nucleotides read TGCGCCAGCAGCTGGCAGGGTTTCGGCAACATGAACACTGAAGCTTTCTTT.

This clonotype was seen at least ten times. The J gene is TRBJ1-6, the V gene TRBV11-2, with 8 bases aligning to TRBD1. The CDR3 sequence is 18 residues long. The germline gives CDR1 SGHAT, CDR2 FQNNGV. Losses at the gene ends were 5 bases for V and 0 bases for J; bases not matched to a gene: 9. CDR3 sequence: CASSPQNRGISYNSPLHF. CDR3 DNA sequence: TGTGCCAGCAGCCCCCAAAACAGGGGGATCTCCTATAATTCACCCCTCCACTTT.

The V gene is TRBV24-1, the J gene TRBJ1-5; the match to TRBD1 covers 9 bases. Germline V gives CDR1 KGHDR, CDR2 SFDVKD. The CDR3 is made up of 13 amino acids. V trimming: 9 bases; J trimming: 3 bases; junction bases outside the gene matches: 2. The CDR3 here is CATGTGHNQPQHF. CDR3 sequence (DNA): TGTGCCACCGGGACAGGGCACAATCAGCCCCAGCATTTT.

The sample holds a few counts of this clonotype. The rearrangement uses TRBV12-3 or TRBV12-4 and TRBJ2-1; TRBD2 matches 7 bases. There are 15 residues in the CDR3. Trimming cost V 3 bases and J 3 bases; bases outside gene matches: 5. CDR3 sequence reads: CASSLGRGVYNEQFF. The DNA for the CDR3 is TGTGCCAGCAGTTTGGGACGGGGGGTCTACAATGAGCAGTTCTTC.

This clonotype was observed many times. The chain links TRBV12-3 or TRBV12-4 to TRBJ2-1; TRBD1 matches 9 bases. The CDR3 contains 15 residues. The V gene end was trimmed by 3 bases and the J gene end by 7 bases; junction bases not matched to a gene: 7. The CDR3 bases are TGTGCCAGCAGTTTTCGGACAGGGGCCCCAAATGAGCAGTTCTTC. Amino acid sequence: CASSFRTGAPNEQFF.

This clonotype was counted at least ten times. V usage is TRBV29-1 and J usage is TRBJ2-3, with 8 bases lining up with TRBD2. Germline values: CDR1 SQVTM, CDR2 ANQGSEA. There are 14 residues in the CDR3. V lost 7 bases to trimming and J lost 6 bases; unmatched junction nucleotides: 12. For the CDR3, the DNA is TGCAGCGGCAGGGGAGGGGGACTAGGGGATACGCAGTATTTT. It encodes CSGRGGGLGDTQYF.

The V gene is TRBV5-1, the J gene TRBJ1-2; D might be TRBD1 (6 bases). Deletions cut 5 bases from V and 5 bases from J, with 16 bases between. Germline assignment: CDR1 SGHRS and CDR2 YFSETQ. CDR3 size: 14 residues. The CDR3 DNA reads TGCGCCAGCAGACCGACTCAGGGGCTATATGGCTACACCTTC. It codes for CASRPTQGLYGYTF.

CDR3: CATSGGTSNTEAFF. The CDR3, as DNA: TGTGCCACCAGTGGTGGGACCTCGAACACTGAAGCTTTCTTT. The chain recombines TRBV24-1 with TRBJ1-1, with a weak D call TRBD1 (5 bases). The CDR3 has 14 residues. CDR1 KGHDR and CDR2 SFDVKD come from the germline V gene. The V and J ends lost 5 bases and 1 base respectively, with 10 bases between them.